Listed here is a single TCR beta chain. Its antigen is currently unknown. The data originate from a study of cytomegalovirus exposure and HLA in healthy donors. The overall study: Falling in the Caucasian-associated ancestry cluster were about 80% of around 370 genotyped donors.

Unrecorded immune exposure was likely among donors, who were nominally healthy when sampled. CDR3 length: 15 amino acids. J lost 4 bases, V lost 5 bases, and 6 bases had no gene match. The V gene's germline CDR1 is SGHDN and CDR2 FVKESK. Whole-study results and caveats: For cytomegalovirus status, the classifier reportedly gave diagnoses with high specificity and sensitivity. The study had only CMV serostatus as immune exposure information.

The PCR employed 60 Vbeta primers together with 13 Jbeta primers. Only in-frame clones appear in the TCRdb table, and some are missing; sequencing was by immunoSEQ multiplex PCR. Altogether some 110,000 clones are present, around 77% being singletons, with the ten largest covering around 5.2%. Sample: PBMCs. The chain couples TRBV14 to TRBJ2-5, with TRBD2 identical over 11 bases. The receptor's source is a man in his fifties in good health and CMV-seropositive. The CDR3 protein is CASSLLAGGGETQYF. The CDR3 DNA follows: TGTGCCAGCAGCTTGCTAGCGGGGGGCGGAGAGACCCAGTACTTC.